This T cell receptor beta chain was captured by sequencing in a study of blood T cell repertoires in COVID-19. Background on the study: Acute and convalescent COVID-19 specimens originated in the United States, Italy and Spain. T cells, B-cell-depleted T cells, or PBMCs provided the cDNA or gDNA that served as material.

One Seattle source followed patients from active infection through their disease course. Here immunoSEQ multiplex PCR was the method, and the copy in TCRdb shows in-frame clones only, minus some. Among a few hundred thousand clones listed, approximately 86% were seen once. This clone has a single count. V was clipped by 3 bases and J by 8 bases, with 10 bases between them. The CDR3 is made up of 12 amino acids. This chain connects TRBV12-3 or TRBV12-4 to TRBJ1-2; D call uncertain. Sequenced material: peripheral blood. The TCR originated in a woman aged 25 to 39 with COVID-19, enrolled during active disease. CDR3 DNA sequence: TGTGCCAGCAGTTTTTCCATACGGGGCTACACCTTC. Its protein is CASSFSIRGYTF.